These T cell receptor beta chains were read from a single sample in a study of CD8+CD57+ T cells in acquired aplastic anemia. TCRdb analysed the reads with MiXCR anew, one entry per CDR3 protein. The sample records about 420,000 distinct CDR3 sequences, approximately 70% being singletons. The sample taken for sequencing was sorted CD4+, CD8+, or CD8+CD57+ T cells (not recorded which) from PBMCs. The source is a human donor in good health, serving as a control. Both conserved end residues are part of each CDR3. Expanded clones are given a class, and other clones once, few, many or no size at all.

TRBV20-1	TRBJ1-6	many	CSARGQENSPLHF
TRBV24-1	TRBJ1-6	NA	CATLGQGNSPLHF
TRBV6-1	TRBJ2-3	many	CASTGTLPGGTDTQYF
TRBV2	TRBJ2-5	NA	CASSALQPPLADEETQYF
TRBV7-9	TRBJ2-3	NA	CASGSSGGTYAQYF
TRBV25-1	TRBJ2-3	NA	CASSQEVEIYHPNTDTQYF
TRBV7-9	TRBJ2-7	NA	CASSLETGAYSPLYF
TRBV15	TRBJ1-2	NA	CATGAGDGHTF
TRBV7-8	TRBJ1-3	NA	CASSSVAGTAGNTIYF
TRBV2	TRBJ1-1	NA	CASSEGSSAFF
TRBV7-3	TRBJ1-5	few	CASIGGRNQPPHF
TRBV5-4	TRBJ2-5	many	CASSVRLREETQYF
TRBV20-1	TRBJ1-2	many	CSAAVGGNYGYTF
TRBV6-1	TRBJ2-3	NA	CASADGLDGGTTQYF
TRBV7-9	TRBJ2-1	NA	CASNLGKLHEQFF
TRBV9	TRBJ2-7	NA	CASSIGGQGAYEQYF
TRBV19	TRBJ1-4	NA	CASSRGEVEEKLFF
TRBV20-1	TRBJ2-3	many	CSAPTGASGATDTQYF
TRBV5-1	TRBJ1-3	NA	CASSMEAAHENTIYF
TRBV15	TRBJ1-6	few	CATSTRTGVNSPLHF
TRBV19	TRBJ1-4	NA	CASRWGGEQLFF
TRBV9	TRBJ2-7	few	CASSARTGRWEQYF
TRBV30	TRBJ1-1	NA	CAWSGGAGTEAFF
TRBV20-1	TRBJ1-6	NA	CSASSRVTYALHF
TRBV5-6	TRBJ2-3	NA	CASSLGKRRDTDTQYF
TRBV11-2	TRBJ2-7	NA	CASRRLGTAYEQYF
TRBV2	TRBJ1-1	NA	CANNIYATGTEAFF
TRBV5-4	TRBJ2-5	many	CASSLEGVETQYF
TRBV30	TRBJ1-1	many	CAWSVRDNEAFF
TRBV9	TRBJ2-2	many	CASSVGASGGASGELFF
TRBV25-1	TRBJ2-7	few	CASSGYFGRGDEQYF
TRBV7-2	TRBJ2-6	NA	CASSPGQLLTF
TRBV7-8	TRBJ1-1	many	CASSSTPGQLNTEAFF
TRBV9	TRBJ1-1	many	CASSPPGTGRTEAFF
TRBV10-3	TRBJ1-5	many	CAISESGGVTPQHF
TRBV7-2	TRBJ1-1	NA	CASSLLTGGRGAFF
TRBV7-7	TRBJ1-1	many	CASSLAPDSEAFF
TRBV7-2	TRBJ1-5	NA	CASSLVAGDSNQPQHF
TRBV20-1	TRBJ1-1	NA	CSARTPPSTNTEAFF
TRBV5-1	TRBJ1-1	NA	CASSRPLISPTEAFF
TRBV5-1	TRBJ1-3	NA	CASSHLQGTGGNTIYF
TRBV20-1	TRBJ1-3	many	CSASSSQLTGNTIYF
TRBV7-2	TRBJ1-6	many	CASSPPLDNSPLHF
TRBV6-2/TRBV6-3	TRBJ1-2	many	CASRAGWNYGYTF
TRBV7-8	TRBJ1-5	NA	CASSYANGNQPPHF
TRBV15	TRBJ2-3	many	CATSRDRDRSTDTQYF
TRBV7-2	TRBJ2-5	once	CASSVARGGTEDF
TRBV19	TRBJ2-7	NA	CASSIRLLPANTGELYF
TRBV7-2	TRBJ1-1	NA	CASSVGTGDTEAFF
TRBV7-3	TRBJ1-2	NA	CASSQRTGGRDGYTF
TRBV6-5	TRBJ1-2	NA	CASSTRTGLAYGYTF
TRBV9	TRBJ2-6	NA	CASSESRRGGGANVLTF
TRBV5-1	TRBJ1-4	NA	CASSLEGATNEKLFF
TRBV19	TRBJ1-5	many	CASSFGPSNQPQHF
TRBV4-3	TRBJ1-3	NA	CASSQEGNSNTIYF
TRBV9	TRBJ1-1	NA	CASSARTGGEAFF
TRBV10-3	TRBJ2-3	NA	CAISESDWADTDTQYF
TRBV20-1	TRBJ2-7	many	CSARGAVGGAYEQYF
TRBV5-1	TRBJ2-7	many	CASSLARTGVGEQYF
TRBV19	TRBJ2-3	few	CASSMGIDTDTQYF